The 11 T cell receptor beta chains below all came from one sample that was sequenced in a study of vaccination effects on CD4 cells after COVID-19 (dated 2022 in TCRdb). In the ViraFEST assay, PBMC were stimulated with viral peptide pools, and TCR sequencing was then used to find antigen-specific CD4+ T cell clonotypes based on their expansion. After 10 to 11 days of culture, CD4+ T cells were isolated with the EasySep CD4+ T cell isolation kit. PCR-confirmed SARS-CoV-2 infection had occurred in convalescent patients between March and December 2020, before the Alpha, Beta and Delta variants emerged in the United States. Their recognized antigens are unknown. Library creation used the immunoSEQ multiplex PCR assay. The source is immuneACCESS, and TCRdb retained only in-frame sequences with V and J called. Part of the clones is not carried over; for the studies checked, unresolved V genes explain less than half of this, and the remainder is unexplained. The sample table contains about 37,000 clones; only one count was recorded for just under 75% of them. The top ten constitute approximately 33% of the sample.

The specimen comprised CD4+ T cells from PBMCs cultured with a peptide pool, sampled before COVID-19 vaccination. The receptors stem from a human donor who had a prior SARS-CoV-2 infection.

The V and J genes are TRBV15 and TRBJ2-7; D is possibly TRBD2 (6 bases). This CDR3 contains 15 residues. The ends were cut back, 4 bases at V and 2 bases at J, with 15 bases in the middle. The germline V gene encodes CDR1 LNHNV and CDR2 YYDKDF (reference sequence). The CDR3 nucleotides are TGTGCCACCAGCATAGCGGCAGGTGCTGCCTACGAGCAGTACTTC. This encodes CATSIAAGAAYEQYF.

The chain carries TRBV4-3 and TRBJ2-3; 12 nucleotides line up with TRBD2. The CDR3 spans 16 residues. Germline values: CDR1 LGHNA, CDR2 YSLEER. V shed 3 bases, J shed 5 bases, and the junction held 6 bases outside the gene matches. The CDR3 DNA reads TGCGCCAGCAGCCACGGAAGACTAGCGGGAGTAGATACGCAGTATTTT. As protein: CASSHGRLAGVDTQYF.

This clone has only a few counts. The genes are TRBV11-2 and TRBJ1-1; D is possibly TRBD1 (6 bases). This CDR3 has 14 residues. V lost 4 bases, J lost 5 bases, and 14 bases lay in between. Per the germline V gene, CDR1 is SGHAT and CDR2 is FQNNGV. The CDR3 protein is CASSSLQGWTEAFF. The CDR3, as DNA: TGTGCCAGCAGCTCCCTCCAGGGGTGGACTGAAGCTTTCTTT. Looking up the rest from reference TRBV11-2 and TRBJ1-1 gives the full variable domain: EAGVAQSPRYKIIEKRQSVAFWCNPISGHATLYWYQQILGQGPKLLIQFQNNGVVDDSQLPKDRFSAERLKGVDSTLKIQPAKLEDSAVYLCASSSLQGWTEAFFGQGTRLTVV.

The chain has TRBV7-9 and TRBJ2-3; TRBD2 agrees at 7 bases. The CDR3 loop spans 17 amino acids. The J segment lost 4 bases and the V segment lost 5 bases, leaving 15 bases of the junction unmatched. From germline, CDR1 is SEHNR and CDR2 FQNEAQ (reference sequence). The chain's CDR3 is CASSQKTGRGSADTQYF. The CDR3 DNA reads TGTGCCAGCAGCCAAAAGACGGGGAGGGGCTCCGCAGATACGCAGTATTTT.

The CDR3 nucleotides are TGTGCCAGCAGTTACTCTAGTCGGCTGCCTATGGTTGCAGAGACCCAGTACTTC. This sequence encodes CASSYSSRLPMVAETQYF. The chain has TRBV6-2 or TRBV6-3 and TRBJ2-5; unclear D gene. V gave up 0 bases and J gave up 4 bases, with 21 bases separating them. The germline V gene has CDR1 MNHEY and CDR2 SVGEGT. CDR3 length equals 18 residues.

This clone has a handful of counts. The chain uses TRBV6-1 and TRBJ1-5, with unresolved D. The length of the CDR3 is 14 residues. V gave up 1 base and J gave up 7 bases, with 11 bases separating them. The germline V gene has CDR1 MNHNS and CDR2 SASEGT. Here the CDR3 DNA reads TGTGCCAGCAGTGAAGTCGGTTCTGGGCAGCCCCAGCATTTT. Protein: CASSEVGSGQPQHF.

The chain recombines TRBV19 with TRBJ2-5; TRBD2 might be the D (6 bases). CDR3 length: 14 residues. Per the germline V gene, CDR1 is LNHDA and CDR2 is SQIVND (reference sequence). Between the trimmed V and J ends, which lost 2 bases and 4 bases, there was a span of 11 bases. CDR3 sequence reads: CASSISGQGETQYF. The CDR3 bases are TGTGCCAGTAGTATAAGCGGGCAGGGAGAGACCCAGTACTTC. The full variable domain, its missing parts supplied by reference TRBV19 and TRBJ2-5, is DGGITQSPKYLFRKEGQNVTLSCEQNLNHDAMYWYRQDPGQGLRLIYYSQIVNDFQKGDIAEGYSVSREKKESFPLTVTSAQKNPTAFYLCASSISGQGETQYFGPGTRLLVL.

The CDR3 spells CASSLVPGTTEAFF. The CDR3 DNA sequence: TGTGCCAGCAGCTTAGTTCCGGGGACCACTGAAGCTTTCTTT. The rearrangement links TRBV11-2 to TRBJ1-1, with D possibly being TRBD1 (5 bases). Trimming pared 1 base from V and 4 bases from J, leaving 10 bases between. The germline V gene has CDR1 SGHAT and CDR2 FQNNGV. This CDR3 spans 14 amino acids.

DNA of the CDR3: TGTGCCAGCAGTTACATTCGGAACACTGAAGCTTTCTTT. Protein product: CASSYIRNTEAFF. J is TRBJ1-1 and V is TRBV6-2 or TRBV6-3, with no clear D. CDR1 is MNHEY and CDR2 is SVGEGT in the germline V gene. Trimming cost V 2 bases and J 1 base, with 5 bases left between them. The CDR3 has 13 amino acids.

This clone came up once. The rearrangement links TRBV5-1 to TRBJ2-5; 11 bases are shared with TRBD2. CDR3 length: 16 residues. The ends lost 1 base at V and 5 bases at J; junction bases unmatched: 7. The germline V gene has CDR1 SGHRS and CDR2 YFSETQ. The DNA for the CDR3 is TGCGCCAGCAGCTTGTTCGGTAGCGGGAGGGGTGAGACCCAGTACTTC. Its protein product is CASSLFGSGRGETQYF.

The chain carries TRBV24-1 and TRBJ2-1; 7 bases map to TRBD2. This CDR3 region has 14 residues. V was pared by 9 bases and J by 8 bases, with 12 bases of the junction left unmatched. Per germline, CDR1 KGHDR and CDR2 SFDVKD. The CDR3 DNA reads TGTGCCACCGGGCGGGGGAGGGGTTACCATGAGCAGTTCTTC. Its protein is CATGRGRGYHEQFF.